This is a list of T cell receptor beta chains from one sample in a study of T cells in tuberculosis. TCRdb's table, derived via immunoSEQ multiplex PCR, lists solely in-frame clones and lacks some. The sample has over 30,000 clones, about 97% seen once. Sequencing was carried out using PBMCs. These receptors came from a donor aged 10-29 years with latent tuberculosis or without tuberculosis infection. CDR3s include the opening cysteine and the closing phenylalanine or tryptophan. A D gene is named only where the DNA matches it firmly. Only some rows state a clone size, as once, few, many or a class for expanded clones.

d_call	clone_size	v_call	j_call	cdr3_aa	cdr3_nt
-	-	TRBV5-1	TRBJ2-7	CASSLNEYEQYF	TGCGCCAGCAGCTTGAACGAGTACGAGCAGTACTTC
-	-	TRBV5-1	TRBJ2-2	CASSSTANTGELFF	TGCGCCAGCAGCTCGACAGCGAACACCGGGGAGCTGTTTTTT
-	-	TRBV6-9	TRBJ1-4	CASSYGEGTTNEKLFF	TGTGCCAGCAGTTATGGGGAGGGGACAACTAATGAAAAACTGTTTTTT
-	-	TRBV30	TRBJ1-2	CAWKEGRPGYTF	TGTGCCTGGAAGGAGGGGCGGCCTGGCTACACCTTC
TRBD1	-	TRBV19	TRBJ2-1	CASTPDRGPHNEQFF	TGTGCCAGTACCCCAGACAGGGGCCCGCACAATGAGCAGTTCTTC
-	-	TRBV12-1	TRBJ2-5	CASSPRVNPETQYF	TGTGCCAGCAGCCCCCGGGTTAATCCAGAGACCCAGTACTTC
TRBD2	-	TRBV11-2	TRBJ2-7	CASSPNNRQRGSSYEQYF	TGTGCCAGCAGCCCCAACAATCGTCAGCGGGGGTCCTCCTACGAGCAGTACTTC
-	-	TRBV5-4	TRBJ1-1	CAKRCSGRLCANTEAFF	TGTGCCAAAAGGTGTTCAGGTAGGCTTTGTGCGAACACTGAAGCTTTCTTT
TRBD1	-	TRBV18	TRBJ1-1	CASSPGQGGNTEAFF	TGTGCCAGCTCACCGGGACAGGGGGGGAACACTGAAGCTTTCTTT
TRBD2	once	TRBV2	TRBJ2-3	CASSDEGLAGSTDTQYF	TGTGCCAGCAGTGACGAAGGACTAGCGGGAAGCACAGATACGCAGTATTTT
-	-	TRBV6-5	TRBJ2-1	CASSYGAGHYNEQFF	TGTGCCAGCAGTTATGGTGCAGGCCACTACAATGAGCAGTTCTTC
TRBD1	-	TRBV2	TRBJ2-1	CASSGDRGRVYEQFF	TGTGCCAGCAGTGGAGACAGGGGGCGAGTGTATGAGCAGTTCTTC
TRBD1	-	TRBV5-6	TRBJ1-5	CASSLTGVQPQHF	TGTGCCAGCAGCTTGACAGGGGTTCAGCCCCAGCATTTT
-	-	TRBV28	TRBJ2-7	CASSAQQGSYEQYF	TGTGCCAGCAGTGCCCAACAGGGCTCCTACGAGCAGTACTTC
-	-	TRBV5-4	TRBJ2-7	CASSQDRRDEQYF	TGTGCCAGCAGCCAGGACAGGAGGGACGAGCAGTACTTC
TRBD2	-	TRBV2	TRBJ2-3	CASLAGEPTDTQYF	TGTGCCAGCCTAGCGGGGGAACCCACAGATACGCAGTATTTT
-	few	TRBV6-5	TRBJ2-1	CASGDKELYNEQFF	TGTGCCAGCGGGGACAAGGAGTTGTACAATGAGCAGTTCTTC
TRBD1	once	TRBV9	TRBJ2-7	CASSRDRGNHEQYF	TGTGCCAGCAGCCGAGACAGGGGAAACCACGAGCAGTACTTC
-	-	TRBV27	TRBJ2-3	CASSLWKGGVDTQYF	TGTGCCAGCAGTTTATGGAAGGGAGGAGTGGATACGCAGTATTTT
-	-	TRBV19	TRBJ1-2	CASVYPGLDYGYTF	TGTGCCAGTGTCTATCCAGGGTTGGATTATGGCTACACCTTC
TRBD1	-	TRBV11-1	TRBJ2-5	CASSHLYRGTGETQYF	TGTGCCAGCAGCCACCTTTACAGGGGTACGGGTGAGACCCAGTACTTC
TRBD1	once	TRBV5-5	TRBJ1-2	CASSPWGQGAGYTF	TGTGCCAGCAGCCCGTGGGGACAGGGGGCTGGCTACACCTTC
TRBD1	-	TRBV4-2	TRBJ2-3	CASSRRTGGTDTQYF	TGTGCCAGCAGCCGGCGGACAGGTGGTACAGATACGCAGTATTTT
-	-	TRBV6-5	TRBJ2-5	CASSPISTIPGTQYF	TGTGCCAGCAGTCCGATTAGTACGATCCCGGGGACCCAGTACTTC
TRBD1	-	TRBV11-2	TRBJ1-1	CASSRTDRGLGTEAFF	TGTGCCAGCAGTCGAACGGACAGGGGGCTAGGGACTGAAGCTTTCTTT
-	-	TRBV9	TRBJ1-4	CASSVAPGTVREKLFF	TGTGCCAGCAGCGTAGCTCCAGGAACAGTACGTGAAAAACTGTTTTTT
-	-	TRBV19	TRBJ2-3	CASNAGSTDTQYF	TGTGCCAGTAACGCGGGATCCACAGATACGCAGTATTTT
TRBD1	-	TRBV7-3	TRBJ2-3	CASSSSGTGADTQYF	TGTGCCAGCAGCTCCTCCGGGACAGGGGCAGATACGCAGTATTTT
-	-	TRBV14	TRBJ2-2	CASSQGLKTGELFF	TGTGCCAGCAGCCAAGGACTAAAAACCGGGGAGCTGTTTTTT
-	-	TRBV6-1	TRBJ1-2	CASSETAPRDGYTF	TGTGCCAGCAGTGAAACAGCGCCCAGGGATGGCTACACCTTC
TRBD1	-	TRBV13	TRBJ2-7	CASSSSGTGDEQYF	TGTGCCAGCAGCTCCTCCGGGACAGGGGACGAGCAGTACTTC
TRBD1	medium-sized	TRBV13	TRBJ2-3	CASSLQGISTLTDTQYF	TGTGCCAGCAGCCTACAGGGGATCTCAACCCTCACAGATACGCAGTATTTT
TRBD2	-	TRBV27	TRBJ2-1	CASRPGLALSYNEQFF	TGTGCCAGCAGACCGGGACTAGCGCTCTCCTACAATGAGCAGTTCTTC
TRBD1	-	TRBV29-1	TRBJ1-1	CSVEGTGRIPMNTEAFF	TGCAGCGTTGAAGGGACAGGGAGAATCCCCATGAACACTGAAGCTTTCTTT
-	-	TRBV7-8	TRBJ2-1	CASSYGRPVYNEQFF	TGTGCCAGCAGCTACGGGAGACCTGTTTACAATGAGCAGTTCTTC
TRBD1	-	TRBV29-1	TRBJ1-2	CSVLTGGYGYTF	TGCAGCGTACTAACAGGGGGTTATGGCTACACCTTC
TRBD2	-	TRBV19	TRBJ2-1	CASSWGRVYEQFF	TGTGCCAGTAGCTGGGGGAGGGTCTATGAGCAGTTCTTC
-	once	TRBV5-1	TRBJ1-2	CASSLFGGLDGYTF	TGCGCCAGCAGCTTGTTTGGAGGACTGGATGGCTACACCTTC
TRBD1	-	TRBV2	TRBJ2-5	CASSDVDREETQYF	TGTGCCAGCAGTGATGTCGACAGGGAAGAGACCCAGTACTTC
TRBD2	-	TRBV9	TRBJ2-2	CASSPPGSGSYTGELFF	TGTGCCAGCAGCCCCCCGGGTAGCGGGAGTTACACCGGGGAGCTGTTTTTT
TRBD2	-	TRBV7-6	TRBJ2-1	CASSSTSGSSYNEQFF	TGTGCCAGCAGCTCGACTAGCGGGAGCTCCTACAATGAGCAGTTCTTC
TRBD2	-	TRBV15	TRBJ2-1	CATSRDQGLAGANEQFF	TGTGCCACCAGCAGAGATCAGGGACTAGCGGGGGCAAATGAGCAGTTCTTC
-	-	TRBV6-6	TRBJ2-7	CASRQTTEQYF	TGTGCCAGCAGGCAAACAACCGAGCAGTACTTC
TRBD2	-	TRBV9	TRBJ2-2	CASSSRTSGNRAGELFF	TGTGCCAGCAGCTCCCGGACTAGCGGGAATAGGGCCGGGGAGCTGTTTTTT
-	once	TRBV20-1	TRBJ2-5	CSADDRETQYF	TGCAGTGCCGACGACAGAGAGACCCAGTACTTC
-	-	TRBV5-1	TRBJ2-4	CASSLQPPGIREAKNIQYF	TGCGCCAGCAGCTTGCAGCCACCCGGGATTCGGGAGGCCAAAAACATTCAGTACTTC
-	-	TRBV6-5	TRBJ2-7	CASSTQGLLFYEQYF	TGTGCCAGCAGTACCCAGGGACTTTTGTTCTACGAGCAGTACTTC
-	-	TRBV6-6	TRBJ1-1	CASSYSPGNTEAFF	TGTGCCAGCAGTTACTCACCAGGGAACACTGAAGCTTTCTTT
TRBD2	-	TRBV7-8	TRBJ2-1	CASSLGLAGAAEQFF	TGTGCCAGCAGCTTAGGTCTAGCGGGAGCCGCTGAGCAGTTCTTC
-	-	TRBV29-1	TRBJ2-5	CSAGIGQLQETQYF	TGCAGCGCTGGTATAGGACAGCTCCAAGAGACCCAGTACTTC
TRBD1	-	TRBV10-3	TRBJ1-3	CAISTGGRGNTIYF	TGTGCCATCAGCACAGGGGGAAGAGGAAACACCATATATTTT
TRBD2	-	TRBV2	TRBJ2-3	CASSDLPRGGGDTQYF	TGTGCCAGCAGTGACCTTCCGCGGGGGGGAGGAGATACGCAGTATTTT
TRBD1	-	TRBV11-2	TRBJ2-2	CASSPRDSPGELFF	TGTGCCAGCAGCCCCCGGGACAGCCCCGGGGAGCTGTTTTTT
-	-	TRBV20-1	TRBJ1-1	CSARYRRAFF	TGCAGTGCTAGATATAGGCGGGCTTTCTTT
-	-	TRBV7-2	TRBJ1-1	CASSFFDMNTEAFF	TGTGCCAGCAGCTTCTTCGACATGAACACTGAAGCTTTCTTT
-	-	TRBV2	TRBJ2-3	CASSEISSGTFFTDTQYF	TGTGCCAGCAGTGAAATATCCTCCGGGACTTTCTTCACAGATACGCAGTATTTT
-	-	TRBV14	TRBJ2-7	CASSQQGLNEQYF	TGTGCCAGCAGCCAACAGGGGCTCAACGAGCAGTACTTC
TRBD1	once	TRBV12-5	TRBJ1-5	CASGLATGGNQPQHF	TGTGCTAGTGGTTTGGCTACAGGGGGCAATCAGCCCCAGCATTTT
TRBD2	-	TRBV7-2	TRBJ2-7	CASSLGLAQSYEQYF	TGTGCCAGCAGCTTGGGACTAGCACAATCCTACGAGCAGTACTTC
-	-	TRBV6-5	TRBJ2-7	CASSSHYEQYF	TGTGCCAGCAGTTCCCACTACGAGCAGTACTTC